This TCR beta chain comes out of a study of shared clonotypes between healthy human individuals. Study overall: Used for every donor were three CD4 naive, three CD4 memory, two CD8 naive and one CD8 memory plate.

Only in-frame clones appear in the TCRdb table, and some are missing; sequencing was by immunoSEQ multiplex PCR. Of about 2.4 million clones in the sample, over 85% were seen once. Study findings and constraints: Against clonotypes common to all four donors, non-shared ones had lower generation probabilities.

In regard to this clone: No antigen is known for it.

None of the donors, who were healthy HIV-negative adults, had recently had acute infections or vaccinations. Splitting the CD4+ cells yielded a CD45RA+ naive subset and a CD45RA-negative memory subset. Sequenced sample: naive CD4+ T cells from PBMCs. Described subset: CD45RA+ positively selected. The origin of this receptor is a man aged 18 to 30 in good health. Some clones in this sample may be carry-over from other donors' samples.

The CDR3 loop reads CASSLVSGSDTQYF. In nucleotides, the CDR3 is TGTGCCAGCAGCTTAGTAAGCGGTTCAGATACGCAGTATTTT. The V call is TRBV7-9, the J call TRBJ2-3; D perhaps matches TRBD2 (5 bases). Germline CDR1 and CDR2: SEHNR and FQNEAQ (reference sequence). V was clipped by 1 base and J by 4 bases, with 9 bases between them. The CDR3 length is 14 residues.